This section outlines one T cell receptor (beta chain) sequence together with its context. Its antigen remains unidentified. Trimming took 7 bases from V and 0 from J, leaving 6 bases between them. This CDR3 contains 13 residues. It was with a sample-barcoded 5' primer and a J-beta primer mix that a second PCR of about 6 to 12 cycles was run. A template-switch adaptor containing 12 random nucleotides labeled each cDNA molecule. TCRdb ran MiXCR on the 5' RACE reads and lists one entry per CDR3 protein. The table records 1.5 million to 2 million distinct CDR3 sequences, about 32% of them present only once. This record belongs to a study of blood T cells in healthy people across ages. Overall study context: About one barcoded beta molecule was captured per two T cells (by template switching).

Whole-study findings and limits: It was the long-lived donors that had more naive CD4+ cells and higher diversity than aged donors.

The chain couples TRBV12-3 or TRBV12-4 to TRBJ1-4, with D hard to call. The TCR comes from a woman in her thirties in good health. Sequencing was performed on blood. CDR3 bases: TGTGCCAGCATGCGTGCAACTAATGAAAAACTGTTTTTT. It specifies CASMRATNEKLFF.